The entry below gives a single T cell receptor (beta chain) sequence along with its context. What it recognizes is unknown. This sample stems from a study of T-cell memory formation after mild COVID-19. Whole-study context: Largely donor-specific sequence clusters came from a couple of donors.

Study results and caveats: Pre-infection memory contained some responding clones, which suggested that cross-reactive memory had joined. Contracting clones from day 15 to 85 showed balanced CD4/CD8; later expanders favored CD4+.

The CDR3 consists of 16 residues. Trimming cost V 3 bases and J 0 bases, with 14 bases left between them. Germline CDR1 MGHRA, CDR2 YSYEKL. TCRdb independently ran MiXCR on the 5' RACE reads; one entry per CDR3 protein. The sample records around 310,000 distinct CDR3 sequences, about 20% being singletons. The sample taken for sequencing was PBMCs or a T cell subset sorted from them (not recorded which). This chain links TRBV4-1 with TRBJ1-1, with D unclear. The clonotype was recovered from a man between 18 and 29 years old who had mild COVID-19 (a few samples of this study predate the infection). Cell type and time point are not known. The CDR3 bases are TGCGCCAGCAGCCAGGCCCCTTCGGCAGTGAACACTGAAGCTTTCTTT. Its translation is CASSQAPSAVNTEAFF.